This T cell receptor (beta chain) was observed in a study of blood T cell repertoires in COVID-19 (dated by TCRdb to about 2020). Describing the broader study: Samples from collaborators originated in the United States, Italy and Spain and spanned both the acute and convalescent phases of COVID-19. The material from the prospective study consisted of cDNA or gDNA derived from T cells, B-cell-depleted T cells, or PBMCs. The dataset comprised deeply sampled blood TCRbeta repertoires from subjects exposed to, actively infected with, or recovered from COVID-19. The repertoires were released in a freely available public database meant as a resource for research on the immune response to SARS-CoV-2. Samples came from the ongoing ImmuneRACE study (first 160 participants) plus 1,254 subjects from 6 global collaborators. The sample metadata nearly always contained a de-identified subject ID, COVID-19 status, age in years and sex. HLA class I and class II types, where available, came from metadata supplied by the sample provider rather than from assay-based typing. Summary of the overall study and its limitations: Clinical and demographic metadata were provided uncurated, with the amount varying by source and participant.

Via the germline V gene, CDR1 is KGHSH and CDR2 LQKENI. From its cysteine to its phenylalanine, the CDR3 spans 14 amino acids. Kept here is only the CDR3 DNA, which spans 42 bases and is read in frame from base 1. The V end gives up 8 bases and the J end 2 bases, leaving 5 bases in the junction not matched to a gene. TCRbeta CDR3 regions were amplified from genomic DNA by means of the immunoSEQ Assay, a bias-controlled multiplex PCR. The authors processed their data as follows. The number of nucleated cells in each sample was estimated by amplification of reference gene primers within the assay. To quantify the absolute abundance of each unique TCRbeta CDR3 rearrangement, sequence reads were collapsed and filtered. Productive Simpson clonality was computed per sample as the square root of Simpson's diversity index over productive rearrangements. This is the immuneACCESS table as TCRdb keeps it, with only in-frame sequences that have V and J called. A part of the clones is gone; compared with another copy, unresolved V genes explain less than half, and the rest is unexplained. The DNA was the basis for D and trimming; V, J and clone size are from that table. The sample table shows 200,000 to 250,000 clones, and 92% are seen once. The ten largest account for 0.7% to 0.85% of the sample.

On this clone: The clone's antigen remains unknown. Nothing much larger sits one base from this clone, and base qualities are not available.

At one collaborating source in Seattle, patients were enrolled during active infection and were followed longitudinally through the course of disease. Each collaborating institution followed its own protocols to collect whole blood in K2EDTA tubes. For TCRbeta analysis, collaborators shipped samples as frozen whole blood, isolated PBMCs, or DNA extracted from either of those sample types. The TCR was taken from a man in his 60s with COVID-19, enrolled during active disease. Sequenced material: peripheral blood. The sequence links TRBV18 to TRBJ2-5; TRBD2 matches 10 bases in the middle. The CDR3 region: CASQGLAEQETQYF. The DNA sequence is TGTGCCAGCCAAGGACTAGCGGAGCAAGAGACCCAGTACTTC.